This T cell receptor (beta chain) was found in a study of CD8+CD57+ T cells in acquired aplastic anemia. Across the study: Sorted cells (CD4+ and CD8+) yielded DNA amounts that averaged approximately 2.9 ug. Study-level points and caveats: Between patients and controls, over 25 CD8+ CDR3 sequences were found in common.

This clonotype was observed a single time. Its antigen remains unknown. According to the study, genomic DNA was the template for TCR beta VDJ and CDR3 profiling. TCRdb ran MiXCR on the reads and lists one entry per CDR3 protein. The sample has 100,000 to 150,000 distinct CDR3 sequences, over 45% seen once. In germline, CDR1 is KGHDR, CDR2 SFDVKD. The CDR3 extends over 13 amino acids. V lost 6 bases and J lost 6; bases outside the gene matches: 5. The sample was sorted CD4+, CD8+, or CD8+CD57+ T cells (not recorded which) from PBMCs. The TCR was taken from a human donor in good health, serving as a control. This chain links TRBV24-1 with TRBJ2-3, with 7 bases aligning to TRBD1. The CDR3 region has the DNA TGTGCCACCAGTACAGGGGCCAAGGATACGCAGTATTTT. Translating it yields CATSTGAKDTQYF.